Included here is one T cell receptor (beta chain) sequence, with context. These data belong to a study of blood T cell repertoires in COVID-19. In the study overall: Material from acute and convalescent COVID-19 was sourced from the United States, Italy and Spain. Sample material is recorded as cDNA or gDNA derived from T cells, B-cell-depleted T cells, or PBMCs.

Original processing methods: From reference gene primer amplification, estimates of nucleated cell counts were derived. The method was immunoSEQ multiplex PCR; TCRdb's version includes in-frame clones alone and lacks a portion of them. From that table come the V and J calls and clone size; the DNA was used to work out D and trimming. The sample holds a few hundred thousand clones; 84% are singletons and the top ten take around 7.8%. Trimming took 3 bases from V and 1 from J, leaving 9 bases between them. Germline lookup yields CDR1 SGHTA and CDR2 FQGNSA. The CDR3 is made up of 14 amino acids. This receptor was obtained from a human donor in a cohort sampled during active COVID-19. V is TRBV7-2 and J is TRBJ1-1; no reliable D call. The sequenced sample consisted of peripheral blood. The CDR3 bases are TGTGCCAGCAGCTTCGATAGCCAGAACACTGAAGCTTTCTTT. Encoded protein: CASSFDSQNTEAFF.